What follows are 23 T cell receptor beta chains derived from one specimen sequenced in a study of T cell repertoires in cytomegalovirus infection. Antigens of these TCRs are unknown. TCRdb re-called the reads through MiXCR, storing one row per CDR3 protein. The data show roughly 920,000 distinct CDR3 sequences, roughly 31% seen once. The sequencing here drew on cultured CD8+ T cells from PBMCs, taken from culture after CMV antigen stimulation. The origin of the receptors is a human donor in good health (CMV status not recorded). Some clones in this sample may be carry-over from other donors' samples.

This chain joins TRBV6-5 and TRBJ2-4; weak D call: TRBD2 (6 bases). The germline CDR1 and CDR2 sequences are MNHEY and SVGAGI. Trimming removed 0 bases from V and 0 bases from J, with 12 bases in between. The CDR3 length is 17 residues. CDR3: CASSYSSGFLAKNIQYF. CDR3 DNA: TGTGCCAGCAGTTACTCTAGCGGCTTCCTAGCCAAAAACATTCAGTACTTC.

The chain carries TRBV7-9 and TRBJ2-1; D might be TRBD1 or TRBD2, each matching 5 bases. Per germline, CDR1 SEHNR and CDR2 FQNEAQ (reference sequence). V was trimmed by 4 bases and J by 2 bases, leaving 15 bases between them. The CDR3 totals 16 residues. Here the CDR3 reads CASSSPRGDPYNEQFF. The CDR3 coding sequence is TGTGCCAGCAGCTCCCCGCGAGGGGACCCCTACAATGAGCAGTTCTTC.

This clonotype has more than one count but fewer than ten. This chain joins TRBV20-1 and TRBJ1-2; D remains ambiguous. The CDR3 is 12 residues long. The germline V gene encodes CDR1 DFQATT and CDR2 SNEGSKA (reference sequence). Between the trimmed V and J ends, which lost 6 bases and 2 bases, there was a span of 10 bases. This CDR3 is CSAFSGNYGYTF. In DNA form, the CDR3 reads TGCAGTGCCTTCAGCGGGAACTATGGCTACACCTTC.

This clonotype has a handful of counts. The V gene is TRBV10-3, the J gene TRBJ2-3; 10 bases agree with TRBD2. Germline CDR1 is ENHRY and CDR2 is SYGVKD. The CDR3 contains 19 residues. J was trimmed by 6 bases and V by 3 bases; bases with no gene match: 18. The CDR3 reads CAISDVLASGGVLVDTQYF. The CDR3 coding sequence is TGTGCCATCAGTGACGTTTTGGCTAGCGGGGGCGTACTGGTGGATACGCAGTATTTT.

This chain joins TRBV6-8 and TRBJ2-7; D is ambiguous. CDR3 length: 16 residues. Germline lookup yields CDR1 MNHGY and CDR2 SAAAGT. V was shortened by 2 bases and J by 2 bases, with 16 bases between the two germline ends. The CDR3 reads CASSYEAPELTYEQYF. CDR3 DNA sequence: TGTGCCAGCAGTTACGAGGCCCCAGAGTTAACCTACGAGCAGTACTTC.

The chain is built from TRBV24-1 and TRBJ1-1; D gene uncertain. V was trimmed by 2 bases and J by 5 bases, leaving 2 bases between them. Germline CDR1 KGHDR, CDR2 SFDVKD. The CDR3 length is 11 residues. CDR3: CATSDSTEAFF. The CDR3 DNA follows: TGTGCCACCAGTGATTCAACTGAAGCTTTCTTT.

This clonotype was seen a few times. V usage is TRBV2 and J usage is TRBJ2-3; D unclear. Per germline, CDR1 SNHLY and CDR2 FYNNEI. The CDR3 has 14 residues. The V gene lost 4 bases and the J gene lost 2 bases, with 10 bases spanning the gap. DNA of the CDR3: TGTGCCAGCAGTGTGAGAATAAACACAGATACGCAGTATTTT. Its protein product is CASSVRINTDTQYF.

In this sample, this clonotype turned up a few times. The V call is TRBV4-3, the J call TRBJ1-6, with D possibly being TRBD1 (5 bases). The V gene's germline CDR1 is LGHNA and CDR2 YSLEER. The CDR3 is 15 residues long. The ends were cut back, 8 bases at V and 7 bases at J, with 18 bases in the middle. The CDR3 region is CASEGWERGNSPLHF. CDR3 bases: TGCGCCAGCGAGGGGTGGGAGCGGGGCAATTCACCCCTCCACTTT.

CDR3 amino acids: CASSEWGNSNQPQHF. DNA for the CDR3: TGTGCCAGCAGTGAATGGGGGAATAGCAATCAGCCCCAGCATTTT. V gene TRBV2 combines with J gene TRBJ1-5, with D possibly TRBD1 on 5 matching bases. Looked up from germline, CDR1 is SNHLY and CDR2 is FYNNEI. V was pared by 2 bases and J by 0 bases, with 8 bases between. The CDR3 contains 15 residues.

The sample holds many counts of this clonotype. This sequence joins TRBV7-8 and TRBJ1-1, with D possibly being TRBD1 (6 bases). Trimming stripped 0 bases from V and 5 bases from J, with 16 bases between. This CDR3 is 16 amino acids long. The germline V gene encodes CDR1 SGHVS and CDR2 FQNEAQ. The CDR3 sequence: CASSLARGFTGTEAFF. The CDR3 region has the DNA TGTGCCAGCAGCTTAGCGCGAGGCTTCACAGGGACTGAAGCTTTCTTT.

This chain uses TRBV24-1 with TRBJ2-1, with 13 positions matching TRBD2. V lost 5 bases to trimming and J lost 7 bases; unmatched junction nucleotides: 4. Germline V lookup: CDR1 KGHDR, CDR2 SFDVKD. CDR3 length equals 15 residues. CDR3 DNA: TGTGCCACCAGTGGGCCGGGACTAGCGGGGAATGAGCAGTTCTTC. It yields the protein CATSGPGLAGNEQFF.

Turning to this clonotype: A read error may account for a junction end that differs from germline. V usage is TRBV14 and J usage is TRBJ2-2; D is unresolved. Per germline, CDR1 SGHDN and CDR2 FVKESK. The CDR3 covers 14 residues. CDR3 in DNA: TGTGCCAGCAACCAAGGGTCGAAGACCGGGGAGCTGTTTTTT. Translating it yields CASNQGSKTGELFF. The complete variable domain, with remaining parts taken from reference TRBV14 and TRBJ2-2, reads EAGVTQFPSHSVIEKGQTVTLRCDPISGHDNLYWYRRVMGKEIKFLLHFVKESKQDESGMPNNRFLAERTGGTYSTLKVQPAELEDSGVYFCASNQGSKTGELFFGEGSRLTVL.

The chain couples TRBV6-4 to TRBJ2-3; TRBD2 matches at 12 bases. This CDR3 is 18 amino acids long. Germline CDR1 MRHNA, CDR2 SNTAGT. V lost 2 bases and J lost 4; bases outside the gene matches: 10. Here the CDR3 reads CASSDPQGTSGCSDTQYF. For the CDR3, the DNA is TGTGCCAGCAGTGACCCTCAAGGGACTAGCGGGTGCTCAGATACGCAGTATTTT.

The gene calls are TRBV7-6 and TRBJ1-4, with a possible D match to TRBD1 (5 bases). The CDR3 totals 17 residues. Trimming took off 5 bases at V and 1 base at J, with 17 bases between the two ends. CDR1 SGHVS and CDR2 FNYEAQ come from the germline V gene. CDR3 DNA sequence: TGTGCCAGCAGCCCTGGGACGGAAGGGAGAACTAATGAAAAACTGTTTTTT. Protein: CASSPGTEGRTNEKLFF.

This rearrangement joins TRBV12-3 or TRBV12-4 to TRBJ2-7, with 7 bases that match TRBD1. V was pared by 5 bases and J by 6 bases, with 22 bases of the junction left unmatched. The CDR3 is made up of 18 amino acids. Here the CDR3 reads CASSHGAGTEGLSGEQYF. CDR3 DNA sequence: TGTGCCAGCAGTCACGGTGCCGGGACAGAGGGTTTATCGGGCGAGCAGTACTTC.

CDR3 DNA sequence: TGTGCCAGCAGTAATCGGACTAGGGGATTCACAGATACGCAGTATTTT. This gives the protein CASSNRTRGFTDTQYF. V usage is TRBV12-3 or TRBV12-4 and J usage is TRBJ2-3; TRBD2 agrees at 7 bases. Germline trimming cut 5 bases from V and 2 bases from J; bases unmatched to any gene: 10. CDR3 length: 16 residues.

DNA of the CDR3: TGTGCCAGCAGCTTAGCGGACAGGGGATACTCTGGAAACACCATATATTTT. It translates to CASSLADRGYSGNTIYF. This chain connects TRBV7-6 to TRBJ1-3; 9 bases agree with TRBD1. Germline assignment: CDR1 SGHVS and CDR2 FNYEAQ. Trimming cost V 0 bases and J 0 bases; bases outside gene matches: 3. The CDR3 consists of 17 residues. Full variable domain (rest looked up from reference TRBV7-6 and TRBJ1-3): GAGVSQSPRYKVTKRGQDVALRCDPISGHVSLYWYRQALGQGPEFLTYFNYEAQQDKSGLPNDRFSAERPEGSISTLTIQRTEQRDSAMYRCASSLADRGYSGNTIYFGEGSWLTVV.

This clonotype was counted ten times or more. For the CDR3, the DNA is TGTGCCAGTAGCATGTCTTCTTGGACAGTTTACAATGAGCAGTTCTTC. This gives the protein CASSMSSWTVYNEQFF. The J gene is TRBJ2-1, the V gene TRBV19; D might be TRBD1 (6 bases). In germline, CDR1 is LNHDA, CDR2 SQIVND (reference sequence). V was shortened by 6 bases and J by 4 bases, with 19 bases between the two germline ends. This CDR3 is built from 16 residues.

The chain employs TRBV7-9 and TRBJ2-7; 7 nucleotides align to TRBD2. CDR3 length: 16 residues. Germline V gene data show CDR1 as SEHNR and CDR2 as FQNEAQ (reference sequence). The trim removed 4 bases at V and 0 bases at J, leaving 9 bases unmatched. CDR3 in amino acids: CASSSPQRGPSYEQYF. CDR3 sequence (DNA): TGTGCCAGCAGCTCACCTCAGCGGGGCCCCTCCTACGAGCAGTACTTC.

This clonotype occurred a few times. The chain has TRBV4-1 and TRBJ2-2; tentative D call: TRBD2 (7 bases). The V end was cut by 6 bases, the J end by 7 bases, with 21 bases between. The germline V gene has CDR1 MGHRA and CDR2 YSYEKL. The length of the CDR3 is 16 residues. CDR3 nucleotide sequence: TGCGCCAGCAGTGTACCACGGGGGGCAGGTGACGGGGAGCTGTTTTTT. This sequence encodes CASSVPRGAGDGELFF.

V gene TRBV18 combines with J gene TRBJ2-3; D is perhaps TRBD1 (5 bases). CDR3 length equals 15 residues. Trimming stripped 3 bases from V and 2 bases from J, with 12 bases between. CDR1 and CDR2 (germline): KGHSH, LQKENI. For the CDR3, the DNA is TGTGCCAGCTCACCGGTAGAGACAGCCACAGATACGCAGTATTTT. This encodes CASSPVETATDTQYF.

In its sample, this clonotype was seen many times. V is TRBV7-9 and J is TRBJ2-7; possible D gene TRBD1, 5 bases. This CDR3 region has 16 residues. Trimming cost V 5 bases and J 0 bases, with 17 bases left between them. Germline V gives CDR1 SEHNR, CDR2 FQNEAQ (reference sequence). The CDR3 loop is CASSGPTTVSSYEQYF. As DNA, the CDR3 is TGTGCCAGCAGCGGACCCACGACAGTCAGCTCCTACGAGCAGTACTTC.

This clonotype was counted only a few times. The CDR3 DNA follows: TGTGCCATCACCATCCAGGGGTTGTACAATGAGCAGTTCTTC. Translation gives CAITIQGLYNEQFF. The rearrangement uses TRBV10-3 and TRBJ2-1, with a weak D call TRBD1 (6 bases). The germline V gene has CDR1 ENHRY and CDR2 SYGVKD. The V gene lost 7 bases and the J gene lost 4 bases, with 14 bases spanning the gap. There are 14 residues in the CDR3.